This TCR beta chain was identified in a study of blood T cell repertoires in COVID-19 (TCRdb year 2020). About the full investigation: Samples covering the acute and convalescent phases of COVID-19 were provided by collaborators in the United States, Italy and Spain. The material from the prospective study consisted of cDNA or gDNA derived from T cells, B-cell-depleted T cells, or PBMCs. Subjects who had been exposed to COVID-19, were actively infected with it, or had recovered from it provided the deeply sampled blood TCRbeta repertoires that made up the dataset. The repertoires were released in a freely available public database meant as a resource for research on the immune response to SARS-CoV-2. Samples were obtained from the ongoing ImmuneRACE study (first 160 participants) and from 1,254 subjects provided by 6 global collaborators. The sample metadata nearly always contained a de-identified subject ID, COVID-19 status, age in years and sex. HLA class I and class II types, where available, came from metadata supplied by the sample provider rather than from assay-based typing.

TCRbeta CDR3 regions were amplified from genomic DNA using the immunoSEQ Assay, a bias-controlled multiplex PCR. Regarding the original processing steps: Within the assay, amplification of reference gene primers was used to estimate how many nucleated cells each sample contained. To quantify the absolute abundance of each unique TCRbeta CDR3 rearrangement, sequence reads were collapsed and filtered. For each sample, productive Simpson clonality was calculated as the square root of Simpson's diversity index over productive rearrangements. TCRdb re-hosts the immuneACCESS table, in-frame sequences only. Its copies lack some clones; in the studies checked, an unresolved V gene accounts for under half of them, and the cause for the rest is not known. V, J and clone size are taken as reported in that table, and D and trimming were inferred from the DNA itself. This sample is represented by fewer than 350,000 clones; less than 85% of them were singletons. The ten largest account for 2% to 3% of the sample.

Trimming leaves V shorter by 5 bases and J shorter by 5 bases, with the junction holding 8 bases beyond the gene matches. CDR3 length: 16 amino acids, cysteine to phenylalanine. Only the CDR3 region is kept as DNA, spanning 48 bases read in frame from base 1. The germline V gene provides CDR1 SGHTA and CDR2 FQGNSA. On this clone: Its antigen is not yet known. The sample holds no much larger clone one base away, and base qualities are not on file.

Paper-wide results and their limitations: Clinical and demographic metadata were provided uncurated, with the amount varying by source and participant.

In the prospective study, participants were about 18 to 95 years old, resided in 24 geographic areas of the United States, and were enrolled through a virtual design. To assign participants to cohorts, the prospective study relied on clinical history that participants themselves reported in a screening survey and a study questionnaire. Recovered participants in ImmuneRACE Cohort 3 were defined as having two consecutive negative NP/OP PCR tests, clearance from a healthcare professional, or resolution of symptoms. Each participant in the prospective study had whole blood, serum and a nasopharyngeal or oropharyngeal swab collected by mobile phlebotomists. Prospective study participants could optionally give additional blood draws and questionnaires over an approximately two-month period. Blood samples from the prospective study were shipped frozen or at room temperature prior to DNA extraction.

The receptor comes from a woman aged 50 to 60 who had recovered from COVID-19. The sequence is built from TRBV7-2 and TRBJ2-7; TRBD2 agrees with 14 junctional bases. Sequencing used PBMCs or T cells enriched from blood (not recorded which). CDR3 protein: CASSQTSGRASHEQYF. The nucleotide sequence reads TGTGCCAGCAGCCAGACTAGCGGGAGGGCCTCTCACGAGCAGTACTTC. Here the CDR3 is joined to the reference TRBV7-2 and TRBJ2-7 genes, and the full variable domain is: GAGVSQSPSNKVTEKGKDVELRCDPISGHTALYWYRQSLGQGLEFLIYFQGNSAPDKSGLPSDRFSAERTGGSVSTLTIQRTQQEDSAVYLCASSQTSGRASHEQYFGPGTRLTVT.